This TCR beta chain was documented in a study of shared clonotypes between healthy human individuals (dated by TCRdb to 2018 to 2021). About the study as a whole: A couple of women and a few men aged 18 to 49 years were included in the cohort. To increase sequencing depth and limit assay-specific biases, TCR repertoire library preparation and sequencing were carried out by different laboratories using diverse techniques. Between about 0.8 and 9 billion PBMCs per donor were obtained by leukapheresis. To estimate repertoire size and how much clonotype sharing occurs between individuals, the study deeply sequenced the blood TCR repertoires of several healthy adults. Overall results and qualifications from the work: Because the study included only a small number of donors, the genetic and exposure-history diversity represented was limited. Pairwise subsampling indicated that sequencing depth was expected to affect the degree of clonotype sharing among donors. Sampling was limited to blood, and TCR repertoires in tissue likely differ from TCR repertoires in blood.

The CDR3 runs 14 amino acids, cysteine and phenylalanine included. Of the read, only the CDR3 DNA is kept; its 42 bases are in frame from base 1. The V and J ends are trimmed by 2 bases and 3 bases, leaving 12 bases between them. The CDR1 and CDR2 encoded by the germline V gene are SGHRS and YFSETQ. The donors were healthy, HIV-negative adults with no recently reported acute infections or vaccinations. Every donor was a Caucasian adult residing in Nashville, Tennessee, USA. For unsorted samples, some 90 million PBMCs were counted, and genomic DNA was extracted using the QIAamp DNA Blood Mini kit. Blood was collected by leukapheresis, and PBMCs were isolated by Ficoll-Histopaque density gradient centrifugation and then cryopreserved in liquid nitrogen vapor phase. Using the deep immunoSEQ assay, TCR CDR3 regions were amplified from genomic DNA by multiplex PCR. Extracted genomic DNA from each cell subset was distributed evenly across all wells of several immunoSEQ 96-well plates, and each plate was treated as a replicate. Each replicate PCR for unsorted PBMC received roughly 300 ng genomic DNA, equal to tens of thousands of T cell genomes. Ten immunoSEQ deep assay plates were used to sequence the unsorted PBMC genomic DNA. The purified libraries were quantified using a Qubit 3.0 fluorometer, sized with a Bioanalyzer 2100, and then quantified again using the KAPA Library Quantification kit. Every immunoSEQ 96-well plate was sequenced on a dedicated single-read 150-cycle Illumina NextSeq 550 flow cell. Regarding the original processing steps: Because only junctional sequences without quality scores were contained in the immunoSEQ output, filtering matching that applied to full-length reads could not be performed. To assign V/J genes and CDR3, sequences were annotated using PyIR, a Python wrapper for IgBLAST v1.9, with IMGT germline references. Reads with weak V/J assignments (E-value above 1e-6), missing CDR3, stop codons, out-of-frame junctions, or ambiguous translated residues were removed. V3J clonotypes were defined by identical inferred V gene, J gene, and CDR3 amino acid sequence. To compute the percentage overlap between repertoires, the number of shared unique clonotypes was divided by the size of the smaller repertoire. Repertoire richness was assessed with RTK rarefaction, the Chao1 estimator, and Recon v2.1 estimates of unobserved clonotypes. The clones in this table, taken by TCRdb from immuneACCESS, are in-frame only. Not every clone is retained; where verified, under half of the shortfall comes from an unresolved V gene, and the cause of the rest is unknown. V and J calls and clone size are copied from that table; D and trimming were computed from the DNA. The sample data list about 600,000 clones, and roughly four fifths of these were observed just once. The ten largest clones represent more than 10% of the sample.

About this clone itself: Its antigen is not yet known. Base quality data are lacking; no much larger clone is found one base away.

Rearrangement joined TRBV5-1 to TRBJ2-7; the D gene is possibly TRBD1 or TRBD2, with 5 bases matching each. Material for sequencing was PBMCs. This receptor was identified in a woman aged 40 to 49 in good health. Some clones in this sample may be carry-over from other donors' samples. The nucleotides are TGCGCCAGCAGCTTCCGGGACGGGTACTACGAGCAGTACTTC. This is translated as CASSFRDGYYEQYF.